These 4 T cell receptor beta chains were sequenced from one sample in a study of blood T cell repertoires in COVID-19. The data were produced by immunoSEQ multiplex PCR, yet TCRdb's version contains in-frame clones alone and is incomplete. The table includes some 300,000 clones, 90% detected once. Material: PBMCs or T cells enriched from blood (not recorded which). The receptors come from a young woman with acute COVID-19.

The gene calls are TRBV19 and TRBJ1-2; perhaps TRBD1 as D (5 bases). Germline V gene data show CDR1 as LNHDA and CDR2 as SQIVND (reference sequence). The CDR3 covers 17 residues. Trimming cost V 1 base and J 8 bases, with 23 bases left between them. CDR3 region: CASSIGWGGAAERGYTF. CDR3 nucleotide sequence: TGTGCCAGTAGTATAGGCTGGGGAGGGGCCGCTGAAAGAGGCTACACCTTC. Full variable domain (rest looked up from reference TRBV19 and TRBJ1-2): DGGITQSPKYLFRKEGQNVTLSCEQNLNHDAMYWYRQDPGQGLRLIYYSQIVNDFQKGDIAEGYSVSREKKESFPLTVTSAQKNPTAFYLCASSIGWGGAAERGYTFGSGTRLTVV.

J is TRBJ1-4 and V is TRBV6-5; possibly TRBD1 for D (5 bases). The ends were cut back, 2 bases at V and 4 bases at J, with 8 bases in the middle. This CDR3 region has 14 residues. CDR1 is MNHEY and CDR2 is SVGAGI in the germline V gene. The CDR3: CASSYGGNNEKLFF. In DNA, the CDR3 is TGTGCCAGCAGTTACGGGGGGAATAATGAAAAACTGTTTTTT.

The CDR3 nucleotides are TGTGCCAGCAGCCTCGCCATAGCGGGAGGTAGTGAGCAGTTCTTC. Translated: CASSLAIAGGSEQFF. V usage is TRBV7-9 and J usage is TRBJ2-1, with TRBD2 matching over 10 bases. Germline CDR1 is SEHNR and CDR2 is FQNEAQ (reference sequence). Losses at the gene ends were 5 bases for V and 9 bases for J; bases not matched to a gene: 10. The CDR3 has 15 residues.

V gene TRBV28 combines with J gene TRBJ2-7, with 8 bases identical to TRBD2. This CDR3 spans 17 amino acids. Germline CDR1 MDHEN, CDR2 SYDVKM. V was clipped by 5 bases and J by 2 bases; unmatched bases: 14. This CDR3 reads CASSPTRGGGLTYEQYF. In nucleotides, the CDR3 is TGTGCCAGCAGTCCTACCCGGGGGGGAGGGCTAACCTACGAGCAGTACTTC.